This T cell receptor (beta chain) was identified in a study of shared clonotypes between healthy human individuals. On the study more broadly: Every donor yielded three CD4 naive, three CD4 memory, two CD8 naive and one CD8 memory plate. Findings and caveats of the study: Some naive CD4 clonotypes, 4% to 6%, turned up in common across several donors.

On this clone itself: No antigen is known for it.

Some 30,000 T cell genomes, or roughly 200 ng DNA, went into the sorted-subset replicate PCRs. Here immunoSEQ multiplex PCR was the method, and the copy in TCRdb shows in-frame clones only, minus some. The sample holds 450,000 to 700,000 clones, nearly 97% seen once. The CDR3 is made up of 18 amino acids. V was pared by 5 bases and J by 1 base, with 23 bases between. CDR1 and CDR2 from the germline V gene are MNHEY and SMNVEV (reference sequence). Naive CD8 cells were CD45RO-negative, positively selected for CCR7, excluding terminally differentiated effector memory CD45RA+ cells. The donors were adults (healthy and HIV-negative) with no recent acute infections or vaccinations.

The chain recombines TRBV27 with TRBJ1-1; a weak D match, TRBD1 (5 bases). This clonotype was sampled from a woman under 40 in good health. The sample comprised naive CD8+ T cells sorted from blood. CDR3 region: CASSTPKAGGRKNTEAFF. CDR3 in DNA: TGTGCCAGCAGTACTCCCAAGGCGGGGGGTCGGAAGAACACTGAAGCTTTCTTT.